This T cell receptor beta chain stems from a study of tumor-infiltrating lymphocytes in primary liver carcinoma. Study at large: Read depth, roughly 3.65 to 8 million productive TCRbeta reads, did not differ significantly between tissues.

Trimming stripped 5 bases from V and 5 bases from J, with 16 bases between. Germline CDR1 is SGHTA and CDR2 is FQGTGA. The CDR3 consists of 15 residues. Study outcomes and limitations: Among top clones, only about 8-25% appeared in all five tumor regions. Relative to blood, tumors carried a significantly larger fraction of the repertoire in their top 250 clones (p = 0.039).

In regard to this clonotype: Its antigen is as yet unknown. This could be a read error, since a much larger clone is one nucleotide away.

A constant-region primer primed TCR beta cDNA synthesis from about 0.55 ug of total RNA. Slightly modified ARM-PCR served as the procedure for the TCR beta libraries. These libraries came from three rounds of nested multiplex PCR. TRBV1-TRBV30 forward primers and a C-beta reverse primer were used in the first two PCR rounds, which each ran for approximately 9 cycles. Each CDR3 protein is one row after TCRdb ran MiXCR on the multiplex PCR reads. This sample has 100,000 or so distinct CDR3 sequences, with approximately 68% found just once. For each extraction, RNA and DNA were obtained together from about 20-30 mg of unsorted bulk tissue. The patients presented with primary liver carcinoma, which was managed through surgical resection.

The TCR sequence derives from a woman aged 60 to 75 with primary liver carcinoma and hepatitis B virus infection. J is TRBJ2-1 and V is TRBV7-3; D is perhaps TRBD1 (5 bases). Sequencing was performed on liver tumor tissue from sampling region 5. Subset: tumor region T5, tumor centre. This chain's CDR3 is CASSLTVPPHNEQFF. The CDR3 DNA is TGTGCCAGCAGCCTGACAGTCCCCCCACACAATGAGCAGTTCTTC.